The 7 T cell receptor beta chains listed next were all sequenced from one sample in a study of blood T cell repertoires in COVID-19. Using immunoSEQ multiplex PCR, the repertoire was profiled, and TCRdb retains in-frame clones only, with some absent. The table shows about 50,000 clones, with about nine tenths occurring only once. Source material: peripheral blood. Source of these receptors: a woman at least 80 years old with acute or convalescent COVID-19.

The rearrangement uses TRBV3-1 (or the pseudogene TRBV3-2) and TRBJ1-2; TRBD1 aligns across 8 bases. Per the germline V gene, CDR1 is LGHDT and CDR2 is YNNKEL (reference sequence). Trimming cost V 4 bases and J 8 bases; bases outside gene matches: 6. This CDR3 has 13 amino acids. CDR3 sequence reads: CASSRQGAEGYTF. CDR3 DNA sequence: TGTGCCAGCAGCCGTCAGGGGGCAGAAGGCTACACCTTC.

This clone was picked up a small number of times. The chain uses TRBV19 and TRBJ2-2; maybe TRBD1 (6 bases). CDR3 length: 15 amino acids. V lost 3 bases and J lost 0, with 8 bases in between. CDR1 and CDR2 (germline): LNHDA, SQIVND (reference sequence). CDR3 sequence reads: CASSMGAANTGELFF. CDR3 sequence (DNA): TGTGCCAGTAGTATGGGGGCAGCGAACACCGGGGAGCTGTTTTTT.

This chain links TRBV6-5 with TRBJ2-6; D is perhaps TRBD2 (5 bases). The ends were cut back, 5 bases at V and 2 bases at J, with 7 bases in the middle. Germline CDR1 MNHEY, CDR2 SVGAGI. The CDR3 runs to 14 residues. The DNA for the CDR3 is TGTGCCAGCAGTCTACTAGCTGGGGCCAACGTCCTGACTTTC. Amino acids: CASSLLAGANVLTF.

The chain carries TRBV19 and TRBJ1-3, with 8 bases fitting TRBD1. V dropped 8 bases and J dropped 2; count of bases not matched to a gene: 2. Per germline, CDR1 LNHDA and CDR2 SQIVND (reference sequence). This CDR3 comprises 13 residues. The CDR3 nucleotides read TGTGCCAGTTCGACAGGGGCTGGAAACACCATATATTTT. It specifies CASSTGAGNTIYF.

The chain employs TRBV28 and TRBJ2-7; TRBD2 might be the D (6 bases). Germline V gives CDR1 MDHEN, CDR2 SYDVKM. The CDR3 extends over 15 amino acids. The V end lost 5 bases, the J end lost 1 base, and 15 bases lay between the germline ends. Here the CDR3 DNA reads TGTGCCAGCAGTCCCCGGTCGGAGGGATCCTACGAGCAGTACGTC. This sequence encodes CASSPRSEGSYEQYV.

The V gene is TRBV7-9, the J gene TRBJ2-7, with D tentatively TRBD2 (6 bases). The CDR3 totals 13 residues. Germline V lookup: CDR1 SEHNR, CDR2 FQNEAQ (reference sequence). The V gene lost 6 bases and the J gene lost 6 bases, with 15 bases spanning the gap. The CDR3, as DNA: TGTGCCAGCAGACGGGACTCACGGGGCGAGCAGTACTTC. Encoded protein: CASRRDSRGEQYF.

This rearrangement joins TRBV7-2 to TRBJ2-4; no clear D. The CDR3 consists of 17 residues. Germline loops: CDR1 SGHTA, CDR2 FQGNSA. V was trimmed by 1 base and J by 4 bases, leaving 17 bases between them. The CDR3 DNA sequence: TGTGCCAGCAGCTTAGGGGTCGCGGAGACGGCGAAAAACATTCAGTACTTC. Its translation is CASSLGVAETAKNIQYF.